This T cell receptor (beta chain) was observed in a study of blood T cells in healthy people across ages. Next came a second PCR, run for about 6 to 11 cycles, which used a sample-barcoded 5' primer along with a J-beta primer mix. MiXCR, applied by TCRdb to the 5' RACE reads, yields one record per CDR3 protein. The profile shows hundreds of thousands of distinct CDR3 sequences, approximately 31% of them singletons. The ends were cut back, 0 bases at V and 3 bases at J, with 14 bases in the middle. The CDR3 has 16 amino acids. Germline V gives CDR1 LNHNV, CDR2 YYDKDF (reference sequence). This clonotype was recorded many times.

The origin of this receptor is a woman of 80 years or more in good health. Material for sequencing was blood. This sequence joins TRBV15 and TRBJ2-5; weak D call: TRBD1 (6 bases). DNA for the CDR3: TGTGCCACCAGCAGAGATCTAATTGCAGGGGAAGAGACCCAGTACTTC. The encoded protein is CATSRDLIAGEETQYF.